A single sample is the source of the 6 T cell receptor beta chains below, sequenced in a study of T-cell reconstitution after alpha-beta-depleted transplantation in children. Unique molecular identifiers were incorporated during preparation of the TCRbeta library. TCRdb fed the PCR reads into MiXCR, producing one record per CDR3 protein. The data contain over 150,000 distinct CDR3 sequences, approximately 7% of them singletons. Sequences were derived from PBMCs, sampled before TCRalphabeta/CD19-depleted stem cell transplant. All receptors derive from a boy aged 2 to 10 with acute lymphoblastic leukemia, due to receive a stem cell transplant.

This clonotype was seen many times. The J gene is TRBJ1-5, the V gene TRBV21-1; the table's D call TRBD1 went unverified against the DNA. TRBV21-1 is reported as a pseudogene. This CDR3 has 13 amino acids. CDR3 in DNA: TGTGCCAGCGGGTACAGGGAGATTCAGCCCCAGCATTTT. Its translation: CASGYREIQPQHF.

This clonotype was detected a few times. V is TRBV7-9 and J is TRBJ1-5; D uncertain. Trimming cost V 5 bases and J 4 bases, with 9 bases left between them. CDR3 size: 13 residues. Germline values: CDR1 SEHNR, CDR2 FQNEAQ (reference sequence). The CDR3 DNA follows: TGTGCCAGCAGCCCCAACGGGAATCAGCCCCAGCATTTT. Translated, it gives CASSPNGNQPQHF.

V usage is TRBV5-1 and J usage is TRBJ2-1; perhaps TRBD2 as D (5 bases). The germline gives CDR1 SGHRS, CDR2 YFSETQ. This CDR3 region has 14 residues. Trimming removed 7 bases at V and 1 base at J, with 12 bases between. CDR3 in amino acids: CASRDSVSYNEQFF. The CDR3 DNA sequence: TGCGCCAGCCGCGATAGCGTGTCCTACAATGAGCAGTTCTTC.

CDR3 DNA: TGCAGCTTCACATGGGGGCGAAATATGAACACTGAAGCTTTCTTT. It specifies CSFTWGRNMNTEAFF. The chain is built from TRBV29-1 and TRBJ1-1, with D maybe TRBD1 (6 bases). The V end lost 8 bases, the J end lost 0 bases, and 19 bases lay between the germline ends. The CDR3 contains 15 residues. Germline V gives CDR1 SQVTM, CDR2 ANQGSEA. The whole variable domain, remainder taken from reference TRBV29-1 and TRBJ1-1, is SAVISQKPSRDICQRGTSLTIQCQVDSQVTMMFWYRQQPGQSLTLIATANQGSEATYESGFVIDKFPISRPNLTFSTLTVSNMSPEDSSIYLCSFTWGRNMNTEAFFGQGTRLTVV.

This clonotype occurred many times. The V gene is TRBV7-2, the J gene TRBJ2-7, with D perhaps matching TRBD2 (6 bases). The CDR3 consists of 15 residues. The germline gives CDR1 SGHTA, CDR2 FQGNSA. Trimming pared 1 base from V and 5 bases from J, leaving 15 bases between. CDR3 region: CASSLDNSGGDEQYF. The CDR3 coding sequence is TGTGCCAGCAGCTTAGATAATAGCGGAGGTGACGAGCAGTACTTC.

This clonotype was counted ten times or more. CDR3 coding DNA: TGTGCCATCAGTGACGTGAGCTCCTACAATGAGCAGTTCTTC. Its translation: CAISDVSSYNEQFF. The rearrangement uses TRBV10-3 and TRBJ2-1; no clear D. CDR3 length: 14 amino acids. V was shortened by 3 bases and J by 0 bases, with 6 bases between the two germline ends. Germline CDR1 is ENHRY and CDR2 is SYGVKD.